This TCR beta chain was retrieved from a study of tumour-infiltrating T cells in Burkitt lymphoma. Study context: Survival, overall and progression-free, tracked with productive clonality.

Germline V gives CDR1 SGHVS, CDR2 FQNEAQ. This CDR3 region has 13 residues. The assay was immunoSEQ multiplex PCR, and TCRdb's table has in-frame clones only and misses some. The table includes 6,000 to 8,500 clones, 60% to 75% detected once. What was sequenced was tumor tissue. This TCR was recovered from a human donor with diffuse large B-cell lymphoma. This rearrangement joins TRBV7-8 to TRBJ2-5, with D perhaps assigned TRBD1 or TRBD2 (5 bases each). The DNA end is more similar to TRBJ2-7, so the J call may be wrong. CDR3 sequence: CATSRDGSYEQYF. The CDR3 DNA follows: TGTGCCACCTCCCGGGACGGTTCCTACGAGCAGTACTTC.